One and the same sample provided the 25 T cell receptor beta chains below, sequenced in a study of T-cell reconstitution after alpha-beta-depleted transplantation in children. It was with unique molecular identifiers that the TCRbeta library was prepared. Via MiXCR, TCRdb re-called the PCR reads, giving one row per CDR3 protein. The repertoire holds 380,000 or so distinct CDR3 sequences, with roughly 14% as singletons. The sequences come from PBMCs, collected from the stem cell graft. The receptors originated from a human donor who donated a stem cell graft to a child with Fanconi anemia.

Many counts were recorded for this clonotype. The V and J genes are TRBV29-1 and TRBJ2-7; 9 bases match TRBD1. CDR1 SQVTM and CDR2 ANQGSEA come from the germline V gene. The junction had 4 bases not matched to a gene; V was cut back by 3 bases and J by 4 bases. The length of the CDR3 is 13 residues. The DNA for the CDR3 is TGCAGCGTTGAGGGACAGGGAGGGTACGAGCAGTACTTC. It codes for CSVEGQGGYEQYF.

The V call is TRBV20-1, the J call TRBJ1-1; no definite D call. V lost 0 bases to trimming and J lost 5 bases, with 7 bases between them. Germline V gives CDR1 DFQATT, CDR2 SNEGSKA (reference sequence). This CDR3 has 12 amino acids. CDR3 protein: CSARDPSTEAFF. The DNA for the CDR3 is TGCAGTGCTAGAGATCCGAGTACTGAAGCTTTCTTT.

The chain combines TRBV2 with TRBJ2-5, with D possibly being TRBD1 or TRBD2 (5 bases each). V was pared by 7 bases and J by 7 bases, with 10 bases between. Per the germline V gene, CDR1 is SNHLY and CDR2 is FYNNEI. The CDR3 contains 11 residues. CDR3 residues: CASMGEGTQYF. The CDR3 DNA is TGTGCCAGCATGGGGGAAGGGACCCAGTACTTC.

Only a few counts were recorded for this clonotype. V gene TRBV6-5 combines with J gene TRBJ2-5, with D perhaps TRBD2 (6 bases). Germline CDR1 is MNHEY and CDR2 is SVGAGI. Trimming took off 4 bases at V and 4 bases at J, with 13 bases between the two ends. This CDR3 has 14 amino acids. CDR3 protein: CASSFSAEGETQYF. As DNA, the CDR3 is TGTGCCAGCAGTTTCTCAGCGGAGGGAGAGACCCAGTACTTC.

V usage is TRBV20-1 and J usage is TRBJ2-3; TRBD2 is a possible D gene (7 bases). Germline CDR1 reads DFQATT; CDR2 reads SNEGSKA (reference sequence). With 3 bases removed from V and 3 bases from J, the gap between germline ends came to 13 bases. This CDR3 is built from 14 residues. The CDR3 nucleotides are TGCAGTGCTAGGTCCGGGGGGCGGACAGATACGCAGTATTTT. As protein: CSARSGGRTDTQYF.

The chain carries TRBV6-2 or TRBV6-3 and TRBJ2-7; maybe TRBD2 (6 bases). Trimming pared 2 bases from V and 3 bases from J, leaving 11 bases between. CDR1 and CDR2 from the germline V gene are MNHEY and SVGEGT. This CDR3 region has 14 residues. The CDR3 reads CASSYGEEGYEQYV. CDR3 in DNA: TGTGCCAGCAGTTACGGGGAGGAAGGCTACGAGCAGTACGTC.

This clonotype was observed at least ten times. The chain uses TRBV12-3 or TRBV12-4 and TRBJ1-1; 8 positions agree with TRBD1. This CDR3 spans 13 amino acids. V shed 6 bases, J shed 8 bases, and the junction held 8 bases outside the gene matches. CDR3 nucleotides: TGTGCCAGCAGCGCTACAGGGGGTAGCGAAGCTTTCTTT. Amino acid sequence: CASSATGGSEAFF.

The chain is built from TRBV7-8 and TRBJ2-1, with no clear D. The germline V gene encodes CDR1 SGHVS and CDR2 FQNEAQ. The V gene lost 0 bases and the J gene lost 2 bases, with 14 bases spanning the gap. This CDR3 spans 17 amino acids. Written as DNA, the CDR3 is TGTGCCAGCAGCTTAGCTCTAGTCCTCCGGCCCTACAATGAGCAGTTCTTC. Residues: CASSLALVLRPYNEQFF.

Ten or more counts support this clonotype. The chain employs TRBV5-1 and TRBJ2-1, with 10 bases identical to TRBD2. This CDR3 comprises 16 residues. CDR1 is SGHRS and CDR2 is YFSETQ in the germline V gene. After removal of 1 base from V and 5 bases from J, the junction contained 6 bases not matched to a gene. This CDR3 reads CASSLSSGGYDNEQFF. CDR3 DNA sequence: TGCGCCAGCAGCTTGAGTAGCGGGGGGTACGACAATGAGCAGTTCTTC.

This clonotype has more than one count but fewer than ten. This sequence joins TRBV2 and TRBJ2-1; TRBD2 aligns across 13 bases. The germline V gene encodes CDR1 SNHLY and CDR2 FYNNEI. The V gene end was trimmed by 6 bases and the J gene end by 5 bases; junction bases not matched to a gene: 4. The CDR3 is 15 amino acids. CDR3 sequence reads: CASRGGLAGNNEQFF. DNA of the CDR3: TGTGCCAGCAGGGGGGGACTAGCGGGGAACAATGAGCAGTTCTTC. The whole variable domain, remainder taken from reference TRBV2 and TRBJ2-1, is EPEVTQTPSHQVTQMGQEVILRCVPISNHLYFYWYRQILGQKVEFLVSFYNNEISEKSEIFDDQFSVERPDGSNFTLKIRSTKLEDSAMYFCASRGGLAGNNEQFFGPGTRLTVL.

V gene TRBV29-1 combines with J gene TRBJ2-5; D unresolved. Germline V lookup: CDR1 SQVTM, CDR2 ANQGSEA. Trimming removed 6 bases from V and 4 bases from J, with 12 bases in between. The CDR3 sequence is 12 residues long. The DNA for the CDR3 is TGCAGCGTATCCTCCCTACGAGAGACCCAGTACTTC. Amino acid sequence: CSVSSLRETQYF.

The chain links TRBV11-2 to TRBJ2-7; D is unresolved. Germline CDR1 SGHAT, CDR2 FQNNGV. The CDR3 loop spans 17 amino acids. V was trimmed by 2 bases and J by 1 base, leaving 18 bases between them. CDR3 coding DNA: TGTGCCAGCAGCTTATGGTATTTAAAGGACGGTTCCTACGAGCAGTACTTC. Its translation: CASSLWYLKDGSYEQYF.

The chain uses TRBV3-1 and TRBJ1-3, with D unclear. CDR3 length: 16 residues. Germline-derived CDR1 and CDR2 are LGHDT and YNNKEL (reference sequence). V lost 5 bases, J lost 0 bases, and 14 bases lay in between. The CDR3 reads CASSTTPTGSGNTIYF. The DNA for the CDR3 is TGTGCCAGCAGCACGACCCCCACGGGCTCTGGAAACACCATATATTTT.

This clonotype was recorded many times. The V and J genes are TRBV5-1 and TRBJ1-2; 10 nucleotides align to TRBD1. The CDR3 runs to 13 residues. Germline CDR1 is SGHRS and CDR2 is YFSETQ. Trimming at V came to 4 bases and at J to 8 bases, leaving 5 bases not matched to a gene. CDR3 protein: CASSRGQGGGYTF. Written as DNA, the CDR3 is TGCGCCAGCAGCCGTGGACAGGGGGGCGGCTACACCTTC.

This clonotype has more than one count but fewer than ten. The rearrangement uses TRBV5-1 and TRBJ1-1, with D perhaps matching TRBD1 (5 bases). V was clipped by 0 bases and J by 4 bases, with 13 bases between them. CDR3 size: 15 residues. Germline V lookup: CDR1 SGHRS, CDR2 YFSETQ. CDR3 loop: CASSLGASGGTEAFF. Written as DNA, the CDR3 is TGCGCCAGCAGCTTGGGGGCTTCTGGGGGCACTGAAGCTTTCTTT. Using reference TRBV5-1 and TRBJ1-1 for the parts outside the CDR3, the full variable domain is KAGVTQTPRYLIKTRGQQVTLSCSPISGHRSVSWYQQTPGQGLQFLFEYFSETQRNKGNFPGRFSGRQFSNSRSEMNVSTLELGDSALYLCASSLGASGGTEAFFGQGTRLTVV.

This clonotype was seen a handful of times. J is TRBJ2-5 and V is TRBV15; 8 nucleotides line up with TRBD1. CDR1 and CDR2 (germline): LNHNV, YYDKDF (reference sequence). J gave up 3 bases and V 1 base, and 1 base lay outside the gene matches. This CDR3 has 14 amino acids. The DNA of the CDR3 is TGTGCCACCAGCAGAGGGACAGGGAAAGAGACCCAGTACTTC. Translation: CATSRGTGKETQYF.

This clonotype was detected only a few times. The chain recombines TRBV18 with TRBJ1-1, with D unresolved. Germline CDR1 and CDR2: KGHSH and LQKENI. The CDR3 totals 13 residues. V was cut by 1 base and J by 4 bases, with 7 bases left in between. CDR3 DNA: TGTGCCAGCTCACCACAGGGTACCACTGAAGCTTTCTTT. This codes for CASSPQGTTEAFF. Full variable domain (remainder filled in from reference TRBV18 and TRBJ1-1): NAGVMQNPRHLVRRRGQEARLRCSPMKGHSHVYWYRQLPEEGLKFMVYLQKENIIDESGMPKERFSAEFPKEGPSILRIQQVVRGDSAAYFCASSPQGTTEAFFGQGTRLTVV.

Many counts were recorded for this clonotype. The chain joins TRBV4-3 to TRBJ2-3; 7 bases are shared with TRBD2. Germline V lookup: CDR1 LGHNA, CDR2 YSLEER. This CDR3 has 15 amino acids. V lost 1 base, J lost 5 bases, and 6 bases stayed unmatched. This chain's CDR3 is CASSQGAGMVDTQYF. DNA for the CDR3: TGCGCCAGCAGCCAAGGAGCGGGAATGGTAGATACGCAGTATTTT.

This clonotype came up many times. This chain links TRBV28 with TRBJ1-1; D remains unclear. Germline assignment: CDR1 MDHEN and CDR2 SYDVKM. This CDR3 is built from 14 residues. V lost 6 bases to trimming and J lost 3 bases, with 14 bases between them. CDR3 amino acids: CASSPHSGDTEAFF. DNA of the CDR3: TGTGCCAGCAGCCCACACTCCGGGGACACTGAAGCTTTCTTT.

This chain links TRBV29-1 with TRBJ1-4; the D is unclear. Deletions cut 7 bases from V and 0 bases from J, with 6 bases between. Germline CDR1 and CDR2: SQVTM and ANQGSEA. CDR3 length equals 12 residues. The CDR3 protein is CSAGATNEKLFF. CDR3 coding DNA: TGCAGCGCGGGTGCAACTAATGAAAAACTGTTTTTT.

In its sample, this clonotype was seen many times. The CDR3 is CASSSSGTGAEAFF. CDR3 DNA sequence: TGCGCCAGCAGTTCTTCCGGGACAGGGGCCGAAGCTTTCTTT. The V gene is TRBV5-1, the J gene TRBJ1-1; TRBD1 matches at 10 bases. CDR1 and CDR2 (germline): SGHRS, YFSETQ. This CDR3 region has 14 residues. V lost 5 bases, J lost 8 bases, and 9 bases stayed unmatched.

Only a few counts were recorded for this clonotype. The rearrangement joins TRBV7-9 to TRBJ1-1, with D hard to call. The V gene lost 5 bases and the J gene lost 5 bases, with 15 bases spanning the gap. CDR3 length: 14 amino acids. Germline loops: CDR1 SEHNR, CDR2 FQNEAQ (reference sequence). CDR3 sequence reads: CASSPEVRETEAFF. The DNA for the CDR3 is TGTGCCAGCAGCCCAGAGGTTCGGGAAACTGAAGCTTTCTTT. Based on the CDR3 plus reference TRBV7-9 and TRBJ1-1, the full variable domain is DTGVSQNPRHKITKRGQNVTFRCDPISEHNRLYWYRQTLGQGPEFLTYFQNEAQLEKSRLLSDRFSAERPKGSFSTLEIQRTEQGDSAMYLCASSPEVRETEAFFGQGTRLTVV.

The rearrangement joins TRBV7-2 to TRBJ2-2, with 9 bases aligning to TRBD1. The V segment lost 5 bases and the J segment 9 bases; nucleotides outside the gene matches: 7. The CDR3 is 14 residues long. The germline V gene has CDR1 SGHTA and CDR2 FQGNSA. The CDR3: CASSLQGANRELFF. The CDR3 nucleotides read TGTGCCAGCAGCCTACAGGGGGCGAACAGGGAGCTGTTTTTT.

J is TRBJ2-2 and V is TRBV7-2, with D possibly TRBD1 on 6 matching bases. The germline V and J ends were trimmed by 2 bases and 5 bases, with 9 bases remaining between them. This CDR3 has 14 residues. Germline V gene lookup returns CDR1 SGHTA and CDR2 FQGNSA. CDR3 sequence: CASSLMRGTGELFF. The CDR3 region has the DNA TGTGCCAGCAGCTTAATGAGGGGGACCGGGGAGCTGTTTTTT.

This clonotype has at least ten counts. This chain links TRBV5-1 with TRBJ1-4; D unclear. The V and J ends lost 0 bases and 5 bases respectively, with 5 bases between them. The CDR3 runs 13 residues. Germline-derived CDR1 and CDR2 are SGHRS and YFSETQ. Written as DNA, the CDR3 is TGCGCCAGCAGCTTGGCCTCAAATGAAAAACTGTTTTTT. Translation: CASSLASNEKLFF.